This T cell receptor (beta chain) appears in the sequencing data of a study of blood T cell repertoires in COVID-19. Germline V gene lookup returns CDR1 LNHDA and CDR2 SQIVND (reference sequence). The CDR3 spans 14 residues. J was trimmed by 9 bases and V by 7 bases; bases with no gene match: 7. Measured with immunoSEQ multiplex PCR; TCRdb has only the in-frame clones, and not every one. The top ten hold 5.5% to 6.5% of the sample, which has under 300,000 clones, less than 90% seen once. Sequences were obtained from peripheral blood. The source is a man in his 60s with acute or convalescent COVID-19. V gene TRBV19 combines with J gene TRBJ2-1; 12 bases match TRBD2. CDR3 loop: CASTGTSGPSEQFF. CDR3 in DNA: TGTGCCAGTACCGGGACTAGCGGGCCGTCTGAGCAGTTCTTC.